These 13 T cell receptor beta chains share one sample of origin, sequenced in a study of T cell responses to AZD1222 COVID-19 vaccine. Using immunoSEQ multiplex PCR, the repertoire was profiled, and TCRdb retains in-frame clones only, with some absent. The repertoire holds approximately 110,000 clones, just over 85% seen once, with 7.7% in the top ten. The sample was peripheral blood, taken on day 0 of AZD1222 vaccination. The receptors here all came from an adult in good health.

This chain joins TRBV4-2 and TRBJ1-6; unclear D gene. Looked up from germline, CDR1 is LGHNA and CDR2 is YNFKEQ. V lost 0 bases and J 0 bases, leaving 12 bases between the germline ends. The CDR3 contains 18 residues. This CDR3 reads CASSQDPPESSYNSPLHF. The CDR3 DNA sequence: TGTGCCAGCAGCCAAGATCCGCCGGAAAGCTCCTATAATTCACCCCTCCACTTT.

The genes are TRBV19 and TRBJ2-3; 9 positions agree with TRBD2. Germline V gene sequence: CDR1 LNHDA, CDR2 SQIVND (reference sequence). This CDR3 spans 17 amino acids. With V trimmed by 3 bases and J by 0 bases, 7 bases remained unmatched. The CDR3 DNA is TGTGCCAGTAGTATGGAAAGCGGGGGGCCTAGCACAGATACGCAGTATTTT. It translates to CASSMESGGPSTDTQYF.

The rearrangement uses TRBV9 and TRBJ2-1, with D perhaps TRBD1 or TRBD2 (6 bases each). V was trimmed by 7 bases and J by 15 bases, leaving 23 bases between them. CDR1 is SGDLS and CDR2 is YYNGEE in the germline V gene. This CDR3 region has 13 residues. In nucleotides, the CDR3 is TGTGCCAGCGGGCCGGAGGGGGGTCTAAAGGCGTTCTTC. Protein: CASGPEGGLKAFF.

This chain links TRBV27 with TRBJ2-7, with D possibly TRBD1 on 6 matching bases. V lost 7 bases, J lost 1 base, and 11 bases lay in between. This CDR3 is built from 13 residues. Germline V gene sequence: CDR1 MNHEY, CDR2 SMNVEV (reference sequence). CDR3 in DNA: TGTGCCAGCACCGATACAGGGTCCTACGAGCAGTACTTC. It specifies CASTDTGSYEQYF.

The J gene is TRBJ2-1, the V gene TRBV4-3, with D possibly matching TRBD2 (5 bases). Trimming removed 0 bases at V and 4 bases at J, with 13 bases between. Germline V gene sequence: CDR1 LGHNA, CDR2 YSLEER. The CDR3 covers 16 residues. DNA of the CDR3: TGCGCCAGCAGCCAAGAGAGTAGTGGGAGTTACAATGAGCAGTTCTTC. It translates to CASSQESSGSYNEQFF.

This chain connects TRBV6-1 to TRBJ2-7, with 9 positions matching TRBD2. This CDR3 is 18 amino acids long. The V segment lost 3 bases and the J segment 3 bases; nucleotides outside the gene matches: 15. Germline V CDR1 and CDR2: MNHNS, SASEGT. The CDR3 DNA is TGTGCCAGCAGTGAGAATAGCGGGGGCCCCACCGGGCTCTACGAGCAGTACTTC. Protein product: CASSENSGGPTGLYEQYF.

The chain has TRBV2 and TRBJ1-2, with no clear D. The V gene lost 7 bases and the J gene lost 6 bases, with 12 bases spanning the gap. The length of the CDR3 is 12 residues. Germline V lookup: CDR1 SNHLY, CDR2 FYNNEI. The CDR3 nucleotides are TGTGCCAGCACCTATTACGCTGATGGCTACACCTTC. This encodes CASTYYADGYTF. Full variable domain (missing parts from reference TRBV2 and TRBJ1-2): EPEVTQTPSHQVTQMGQEVILRCVPISNHLYFYWYRQILGQKVEFLVSFYNNEISEKSEIFDDQFSVERPDGSNFTLKIRSTKLEDSAMYFCASTYYADGYTFGSGTRLTVV.

This clone has just a few counts. The CDR3 protein is CASSFRQGTRTDTQYF. The CDR3 coding sequence is TGTGCCAGCAGTTTTCGACAGGGTACGAGGACAGATACGCAGTATTTT. V and J are TRBV6-2 or TRBV6-3 and TRBJ2-3, with 7 bases that match TRBD1. The V and J ends lost 4 bases and 3 bases, in that order; junction bases with no gene match: 10. Per the germline V gene, CDR1 is MNHEY and CDR2 is SVGEGT. The CDR3 length is 16 residues.

A single count supports this clone. The chain uses TRBV6-2 or TRBV6-3 and TRBJ2-3; tentatively, D is TRBD2 (6 bases). Looked up from germline, CDR1 is MNHEY and CDR2 is SVGEGT. The V end was cut by 4 bases, the J end by 2 bases, with 13 bases between. This CDR3 comprises 15 residues. CDR3 in amino acids: CASSLASAPTDTQYF. The CDR3 DNA follows: TGTGCCAGCAGTTTGGCTAGCGCACCCACAGATACGCAGTATTTT.

The CDR3 region has the DNA TGTGCCAGCAAATCGATTACAGGGGGGAACACCGGGGAGCTGTTTTTT. Its protein product is CASKSITGGNTGELFF. V usage is TRBV7-9 and J usage is TRBJ2-2; TRBD1 matches at 8 bases. This CDR3 has 16 residues. The V gene end was trimmed by 7 bases and the J gene end by 1 base; junction bases not matched to a gene: 8. Germline-derived CDR1 and CDR2 are SEHNR and FQNEAQ (reference sequence). Full variable domain (remainder filled in from reference TRBV7-9 and TRBJ2-2): DTGVSQNPRHKITKRGQNVTFRCDPISEHNRLYWYRQTLGQGPEFLTYFQNEAQLEKSRLLSDRFSAERPKGSFSTLEIQRTEQGDSAMYLCASKSITGGNTGELFFGEGSRLTVL.

This chain uses TRBV5-5 with TRBJ1-4; perhaps TRBD1 as D (5 bases). The CDR3 spans 14 residues. Germline CDR1 SGHKS, CDR2 YYEKEE (reference sequence). V was cut by 4 bases and J by 8 bases, with 15 bases left in between. The CDR3 is CASSLTGPREKLFF. The CDR3 DNA follows: TGTGCCAGCAGCCTCACAGGCCCGAGGGAAAAACTGTTTTTT.

This chain uses TRBV12-2 with TRBJ2-1; TRBD2 is taken as the D call from the table, unchecked against the DNA. TRBV12-2 is a pseudogene. The CDR3 runs to 17 residues. CDR3 bases: TGTGCAAGTCGCTTAGGGGGCGGACTAGCGGCCAACAATGAGCAGTTCTTC. As protein: CASRLGGGLAANNEQFF.

The gene calls are TRBV11-3 and TRBJ2-3; TRBD1 might be the D (5 bases). Germline CDR1 reads SGHNT; CDR2 reads YENEEA. Trimming left V 5 bases short and J 3 bases short, with 15 bases between. This CDR3 has 15 residues. The chain's CDR3 is CASSLGQEATDTQYF. As DNA, the CDR3 is TGTGCCAGCAGCCTGGGGCAGGAAGCAACAGATACGCAGTATTTT.